This T cell receptor (beta chain) was identified in a study of cytomegalovirus exposure and HLA in healthy donors. Overall study results and limits: Clonal expansion was found to be greater in HLA-associated TCR beta chains than in equally common others in a later analysis.

Primers: 60 Vbeta forward and 13 Jbeta reverse. Only in-frame clones appear in the TCRdb table, and some are missing; sequencing was by immunoSEQ multiplex PCR. The table lists more than 90,000 clones, 81% of them singletons. Only a few counts were recorded for this clone. Its cognate antigen is unknown. The TCR sequence derives from a woman between 65 and 79 years old in good health and CMV-seropositive. The sequencing sample was made of PBMCs.

The CDR3 DNA reads TGCAGCGCCATACACCGGGACCGCGGGAGAATTGCCAGCACAGATACGCAGTATTTT. Translated, it gives CSAIHRDRGRIASTDTQYF. The chain combines TRBV29-1 with TRBJ2-3, with TRBD2 identical over 7 bases. CDR1 is SQVTM, CDR2 ANQGSEA, per germline. The CDR3 is made up of 19 amino acids. Trimming at V came to 7 bases and at J to 0 bases, leaving 22 bases not matched to a gene.